This paragraph reports one TCR beta chain. Its antigen is unknown. This sample was taken from a study of cytomegalovirus exposure and HLA in healthy donors. Regarding the study as a whole: Further analysis was carried out later, and it showed several of the most significant clusters appearing linked to common viral pathogens.

60 Vbeta and 13 Jbeta primers were used in PCR. Here immunoSEQ multiplex PCR was the method, and the copy in TCRdb shows in-frame clones only, minus some. The table has some 130,000 clones, around 82% seen once. This CDR3 spans 13 amino acids. V lost 3 bases and J lost 2, with 9 bases in between. Germline CDR1 reads SGDLS; CDR2 reads YYNGEE. The receptor was derived from a boy between 10 and 17 years old in good health and CMV-seronegative. The chain recombines TRBV9 with TRBJ2-7; the D gene is possibly TRBD1 (6 bases). Sequencing used PBMCs. For the CDR3, the DNA is TGTGCCAGCAGCGCGACAGGTCCCTACGAGCAGTACTTC. Translated: CASSATGPYEQYF.